Listed here are 9 T cell receptor beta chains from one sample, sequenced in a study of T cell responses to AZD1222 COVID-19 vaccine. TCRdb's table, derived via immunoSEQ multiplex PCR, lists solely in-frame clones and lacks some. The table includes 120,000 or so clones, 75% to 90% detected once. The sequencing used peripheral blood, collected on day 0 of MenACWY control vaccination. These receptors were obtained from an adult in good health.

J is TRBJ2-3 and V is TRBV11-3; D is uncertain. Trimming took off 6 bases at V and 0 bases at J, with 13 bases between the two ends. The CDR3 consists of 15 residues. CDR1 SGHNT and CDR2 YENEEA come from the germline V gene. Written as DNA, the CDR3 is TGTGCCAGCAGTCTGTTAGGCCCTAGCACAGATACGCAGTATTTT. Its protein is CASSLLGPSTDTQYF.

The rearrangement links TRBV19 to TRBJ1-1; 8 nucleotides match TRBD1. Unmatched junction bases numbered 5, after V lost 5 bases and J lost 0 bases. This CDR3 contains 15 residues. Germline V gives CDR1 LNHDA, CDR2 SQIVND (reference sequence). CDR3 region: CASSARGQVNTEAFF. In DNA, the CDR3 is TGTGCCAGTAGTGCCCGGGGACAGGTGAACACTGAAGCTTTCTTT. Full variable domain (rest looked up from reference TRBV19 and TRBJ1-1): DGGITQSPKYLFRKEGQNVTLSCEQNLNHDAMYWYRQDPGQGLRLIYYSQIVNDFQKGDIAEGYSVSREKKESFPLTVTSAQKNPTAFYLCASSARGQVNTEAFFGQGTRLTVV.

V is TRBV6-1 and J is TRBJ2-1; no reliable D call. V was clipped by 0 bases and J by 5 bases, with 5 bases between them. CDR3 size: 13 residues. Per the germline V gene, CDR1 is MNHNS and CDR2 is SASEGT. This CDR3 reads CASSEAPHNEQFF. CDR3 sequence (DNA): TGTGCCAGCAGTGAAGCGCCTCACAATGAGCAGTTCTTC.

The J gene is TRBJ1-1, the V gene TRBV3-1 (or the pseudogene TRBV3-2); the D gene is possibly TRBD1 (5 bases). CDR1 is LGHDT and CDR2 is YNNKEL in the germline V gene (reference sequence). V gave up 4 bases and J gave up 8 bases, with 11 bases separating them. The CDR3 has 12 residues. The CDR3 DNA reads as TGTGCCAGCAGCCGGAAGGGGTCCGAAGCTTTCTTT. Protein product: CASSRKGSEAFF.

The chain couples TRBV3-1 (or the pseudogene TRBV3-2) to TRBJ2-3; D may be TRBD1 (5 bases). Germline V gives CDR1 LGHDT, CDR2 YNNKEL (reference sequence). Deletions cut 6 bases from V and 4 bases from J, with 14 bases between. The CDR3 covers 14 residues. CDR3 loop: CASRKGAVADTQYF. For the CDR3, the DNA is TGTGCCAGCAGGAAAGGGGCTGTTGCAGATACGCAGTATTTT.

For the CDR3, the DNA is TGTGCCAGCAGTTTATATCGGGCCCAGGGTAAAGAGACCCAGTACTTC. Protein: CASSLYRAQGKETQYF. The V call is TRBV27, the J call TRBJ2-5, with D possibly matching TRBD1 (5 bases). The CDR3 totals 16 residues. The germline V gene encodes CDR1 MNHEY and CDR2 SMNVEV (reference sequence). The V and J ends lost 1 base and 3 bases respectively, with 15 bases between them.

The gene calls are TRBV29-1 and TRBJ2-1; a weak D match, TRBD1 (6 bases). The ends were cut back, 3 bases at V and 8 bases at J, with 20 bases in the middle. Germline CDR1 reads SQVTM; CDR2 reads ANQGSEA. The CDR3 runs 15 residues. CDR3 coding DNA: TGCAGCGTTGACCCCATGCGAGGGGGTCTCGATGAGCAGTTCTTC. Its translation is CSVDPMRGGLDEQFF.

The chain combines TRBV12-3 or TRBV12-4 with TRBJ2-3; TRBD1 is a possible D gene (6 bases). The CDR3 length is 12 residues. V was trimmed by 5 bases and J by 12 bases, leaving 15 bases between them. CDR3 coding DNA: TGTGCCAGCAGTCTATTCCGGGACAACCAGTATTTT. This gives the protein CASSLFRDNQYF.

J is TRBJ2-1 and V is TRBV18, with 10 bases fitting TRBD2. Germline V gene lookup returns CDR1 KGHSH and CDR2 LQKENI. The J segment lost 10 bases and the V segment lost 3 bases, leaving 6 bases of the junction unmatched. The length of the CDR3 is 14 residues. CDR3 amino acids: CASSPLLLAGEQFF. CDR3 sequence (DNA): TGTGCCAGCTCACCTCTCTTACTAGCGGGAGAGCAGTTCTTC.